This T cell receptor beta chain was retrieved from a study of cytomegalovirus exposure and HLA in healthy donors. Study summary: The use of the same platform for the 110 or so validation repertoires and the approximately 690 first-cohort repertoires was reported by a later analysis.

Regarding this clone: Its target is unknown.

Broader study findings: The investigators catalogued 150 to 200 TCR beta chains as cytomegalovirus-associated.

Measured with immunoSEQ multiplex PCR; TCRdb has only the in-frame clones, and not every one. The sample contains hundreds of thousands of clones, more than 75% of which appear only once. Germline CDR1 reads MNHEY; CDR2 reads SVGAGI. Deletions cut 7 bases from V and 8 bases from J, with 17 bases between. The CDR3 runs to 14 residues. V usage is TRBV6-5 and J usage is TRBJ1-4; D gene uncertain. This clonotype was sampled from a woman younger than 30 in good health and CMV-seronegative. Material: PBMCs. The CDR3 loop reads CASMRGKIGEKLFF. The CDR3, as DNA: TGTGCCAGCATGAGAGGGAAGATAGGAGAAAAACTGTTTTTT.